Listed below are T cell receptor beta chains from one sample, sequenced in a study of blood T cell repertoires in COVID-19. TCRdb's table, derived via immunoSEQ multiplex PCR, lists solely in-frame clones and lacks some. Among about 50,000 clones listed, more than 70% were seen once. Sequencing input: peripheral blood. Source of these receptors: a human donor in a cohort sampled during active COVID-19. Each CDR3 is given without its conserved first and last residue. Fields, in order: V gene, J gene, CDR3 protein.

>TRBV4-1|TRBJ2-7
ASSQVGGYHYEQY
>TRBV12-5|TRBJ1-1
ATVQGAYSTEAF
>TRBV24-1|TRBJ2-7
ATSDYESVYEQY
>TRBV2|TRBJ2-5
ANNRGRGETQY
>TRBV18|TRBJ1-5
ASSPRGQDQPQH
>TRBV12-5|TRBJ1-3
ASGLSSGGNTIY
>TRBV5-1|TRBJ2-7
ASSDPGQSYEQY
>TRBV15|TRBJ2-3
ATSKTYRGRSDTQY
>TRBV9|TRBJ2-3
ASSVGVGGLTDTQY
>TRBV4-2|TRBJ1-3
ASSQDRVSGNTIY
>TRBV7-9|TRBJ1-4
ASSDRTGRNEKLF
>TRBV24-1|TRBJ2-2
ATSLGGRITGELF
>TRBV5-1|TRBJ2-7
ASSLNSGHYGQY
>TRBV2|TRBJ2-7
ASSGQGSGPGLAGGTYEQY
>TRBV30|TRBJ2-7
AWVAESDYEQY
>TRBV5-1|TRBJ2-3
ASSLEGVSTDTQY
>TRBV7-2|TRBJ2-1
ASSLDPSYNEQF
>TRBV7-3|TRBJ1-1
ASSFNRQGGAF
>TRBV5-6|TRBJ1-5
ASSLGQDRILDNQPQH
>TRBV14|TRBJ2-1
ASSLVEGRGQF
>TRBV10-3|TRBJ1-5
AIRGTDLNQPQH
>TRBV5-1|TRBJ1-1
ASSLGAVNTEAF